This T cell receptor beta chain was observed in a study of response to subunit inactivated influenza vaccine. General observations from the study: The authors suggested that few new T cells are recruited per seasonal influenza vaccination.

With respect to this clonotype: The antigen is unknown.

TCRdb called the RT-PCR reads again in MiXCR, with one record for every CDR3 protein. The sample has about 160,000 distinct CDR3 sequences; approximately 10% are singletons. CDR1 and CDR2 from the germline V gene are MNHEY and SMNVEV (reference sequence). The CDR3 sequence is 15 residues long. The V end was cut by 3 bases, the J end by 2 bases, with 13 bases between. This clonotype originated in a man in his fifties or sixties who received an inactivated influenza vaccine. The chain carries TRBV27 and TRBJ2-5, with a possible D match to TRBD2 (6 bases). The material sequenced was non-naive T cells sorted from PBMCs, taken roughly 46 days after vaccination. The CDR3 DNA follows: TGTGCCAGCAGTTTTGTCGGGAGCCCACAAGAGACCCAGTACTTC. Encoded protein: CASSFVGSPQETQYF.